This TCR beta chain was retrieved from a study of Ad26.COV2.S vaccination and SARS-CoV-2 variants. The study, taken as a whole, reports: Overall T cell responses may have been underestimated by the analyses of TCR breadth and depth.

Profiling relied on immunoSEQ multiplex PCR, and the TCRdb table lists in-frame clones only, not all of them. The profile covers about 420,000 clones, with approximately 87% appearing a single time and around 3.6% taken by the ten largest. Note on this clone: No antigen is known for it.

Treatment reported: 15 to 20 received Ad26.COV2.S at low or high dose, single or two shots; a few received placebo; per-sample allocation not given. The samples were gathered on day 63 after the first injection of vaccine or placebo. The CDR3 loop spans 13 amino acids. The V end was cut by 5 bases, the J end by 7 bases, with 15 bases between. CDR1 and CDR2 (germline): SGHTA, FQGNSA. This specimen was peripheral blood, taken in a trial of Ad26.COV2.S vaccine versus placebo. The chain carries TRBV7-2 and TRBJ2-7, with D possibly matching TRBD2 (6 bases). This TCR was recovered from a person between 18 and 65 years old who received the Ad26.COV2.S COVID-19 vaccine or a placebo. The CDR3: CASSPPGVGEQYF. The CDR3 nucleotides read TGTGCCAGCAGCCCGCCGGGAGTAGGGGAGCAGTACTTC.